These T cell receptor beta chains were read from a single sample in a study of cytomegalovirus exposure and HLA in healthy donors. Measured with immunoSEQ multiplex PCR; TCRdb has only the in-frame clones, and not every one. The table records 180,000 or so clones, 76% of them present only once. Sequences were obtained from PBMCs. These receptors were collected from a woman aged 30 to 39 in good health and CMV-seropositive. Both conserved end residues are part of each CDR3. A D gene is named only where the DNA matches it firmly. Size is stated for part of the rows, as once, few or many counts, or as a class when the clone is expanded.

size	D	V	J	DNA	CDR3
once	-	TRBV27	TRBJ2-1	TGTGCCAGCAGTTTAGGACCGAGACGGGGGAGCTCCTACAATGAGCAGTTCTTC	CASSLGPRRGSSYNEQFF
-	-	TRBV6-5	TRBJ2-3	TGTGCCAGCACCACGTCAGGGGATACGCAGTATTTT	CASTTSGDTQYF
once	TRBD1	TRBV4-1	TRBJ1-5	TGCGCCAGCAGCCAACCACAGGGGCAAGTTAGCAATCAGCCCCAGCATTTT	CASSQPQGQVSNQPQHF
-	-	TRBV27	TRBJ1-5	TGTGCCAGCAGCTACTCTGGAGAGCACCAGCCCCAGCATTTT	CASSYSGEHQPQHF
few	TRBD1	TRBV7-2	TRBJ2-7	TGTGCCAGCAGCCGAGGGACAGGGCCCTACGAGCAGTACTTC	CASSRGTGPYEQYF
-	-	TRBV14	TRBJ2-7	TGTGCCAGCAGCCAAATAGCGGCCCTCTCCGAGCAGTACTTC	CASSQIAALSEQYF
-	-	TRBV7-2	TRBJ2-7	TGTGCCAGCAGCTTAGACCGGGCAGGGTTCTACGAGCAGTACTTC	CASSLDRAGFYEQYF
-	TRBD1	TRBV7-2	TRBJ2-1	TGTGCCAGCAGCCCCCGGGACAGATTTTACAATGAGCAGTTCTTC	CASSPRDRFYNEQFF
once	TRBD1	TRBV7-9	TRBJ1-4	TGTGCCAGCAGCTTAGAAACAGGGGGCGGTGAAAAACTGTTTTTT	CASSLETGGGEKLFF
-	-	TRBV29-1	TRBJ1-2	TGCAGCGGACTTTCGGACAGACATGGCTACACCTTC	CSGLSDRHGYTF
-	-	TRBV7-2	TRBJ2-3	TGTGCCAGCAGCTTAGATCTCCTAAGCACAGATACGCAGTATTTT	CASSLDLLSTDTQYF
-	-	TRBV4-2	TRBJ2-3	TGTGCCAGCAGCCGTTCCGGGACTAGCACAGATACGCAGTATTTT	CASSRSGTSTDTQYF
few	-	TRBV11-2	TRBJ2-7	TGTGCCAGCAGCTTAGGGACTAATTCAATCTACGAGCAGTACTTC	CASSLGTNSIYEQYF
-	-	TRBV13	TRBJ2-2	TGTGCCAGCAGCTTAGGCCTTCGGAGCACCGGGGAGCTGTTTTTT	CASSLGLRSTGELFF
-	TRBD2	TRBV25-1	TRBJ2-3	TGTGCCAGCGGGGGGGTTGGCCTCACAGATACGCAGTATTTT	CASGGVGLTDTQYF
-	TRBD1	TRBV4-3	TRBJ1-1	TGCGCCAGCAGCCAAGACAGGGGGCGGACTGAAGCTTTCTTT	CASSQDRGRTEAFF
-	-	TRBV5-4	TRBJ1-1	TGTGCCAGCAGCCACAGGGAGGGTAGGAGGCCTGAAGCTTTCTTT	CASSHREGRRPEAFF
once	-	TRBV2	TRBJ1-3	TGTGCCAGCAGCGGGGGAAACACCATATATTTT	CASSGGNTIYF
-	-	TRBV4-3	TRBJ2-3	TGCGCCAGCAGCCAAGATCCGAGAACAGATACGCAGTATTTT	CASSQDPRTDTQYF
-	-	TRBV5-4	TRBJ1-2	TGTGCCAGCAGCGCCATAACCGGCAGGGGTAACTATGTCTACACCTTC	CASSAITGRGNYVYTF
once	-	TRBV29-1	TRBJ1-2	TGCAGCGTTGAAGGGGGGCCTGGGGATGGCTACACCTTC	CSVEGGPGDGYTF
-	TRBD1	TRBV10-2	TRBJ1-2	TGCGCCAGCAGTGGACGGACAGGGGGCGCCTATGGCTACACCTTC	CASSGRTGGAYGYTF
-	-	TRBV2	TRBJ2-7	TGTGCCAGCAGGAGCAGGGAACCCCTTGGCTTC	CASRSREPLGF
-	-	TRBV19	TRBJ1-5	TGTGCCAGCACCTGCTACCCCCAGCATTTT	CASTCYPQHF
-	TRBD1	TRBV19	TRBJ1-5	TGTGCCAGTAGTATACCGGGGACAGGCCCTAATCAGCCCCAGCATTTT	CASSIPGTGPNQPQHF
few	-	TRBV27	TRBJ2-2	TGTGCCAGCAGTTTAGGATCAGCAGGCCCATCGGTGTCCGGGGAGCTGTTTTTT	CASSLGSAGPSVSGELFF
-	-	TRBV30	TRBJ1-5	TGTGCCTGGAGTGCGAGGCCCCGGGGCAATCAGCCCCAGCATTTT	CAWSARPRGNQPQHF
-	-	TRBV5-1	TRBJ2-5	TGCGCCAGCAGCTTGGCCAGAGAGACCCAGTACTTC	CASSLARETQYF
-	-	TRBV2	TRBJ1-6	TGTGCCAGCAGTGTTAGGGGCGGAAATTCACCCCTCCACTTT	CASSVRGGNSPLHF
-	-	TRBV9	TRBJ2-7	TGTGCCAGCAGCGCAATGGGTTTAGGGGTGGGCGAGCAGTACTTC	CASSAMGLGVGEQYF
-	TRBD2	TRBV28	TRBJ2-2	TGTGCCGCGTCGGTCGGGGGGGGAACCGGGGAGCTGTTTTTT	CAASVGGGTGELFF
-	TRBD1	TRBV19	TRBJ1-2	TGTGCCAGTAGTTCGGGACAGGTGCTGGGAGGCTACACCTTC	CASSSGQVLGGYTF
-	-	TRBV9	TRBJ1-4	TGTGCCAGCAGCGTAGACCTTCAGGTCGGGGGGGAAAAACTGTTTTTT	CASSVDLQVGGEKLFF
once	TRBD1	TRBV5-4	TRBJ1-4	TGTGCCAGCAGATCGGACAGGGAAACTAATGAAAAACTGTTTTTT	CASRSDRETNEKLFF
-	-	TRBV9	TRBJ2-7	TGTGCCAGCAGCGTAGTAGGGAGCTCCTACGAGCAGTACTTC	CASSVVGSSYEQYF
-	TRBD1	TRBV7-9	TRBJ1-5	TGTGCCAGCAGCAGGGACAGGACTAGCAATCAGCCCCAGCATTTT	CASSRDRTSNQPQHF
-	TRBD1	TRBV5-1	TRBJ1-2	TGCGCCAGCAGCTTCCGACAGGGGGCGTCGGATGTCTACACCTTC	CASSFRQGASDVYTF
-	-	TRBV7-2	TRBJ2-5	TGTGCCAGCAGCTTAGTAACGGGGACCCAGTACTTC	CASSLVTGTQYF
-	TRBD1	TRBV5-1	TRBJ2-1	TGCGCCAGCAGCTCGGGACAGGCCGCCTACAATGAGCAGTTCTTC	CASSSGQAAYNEQFF
once	TRBD1	TRBV5-1	TRBJ2-7	TGCGCCAGCAGCTTGCGGACAGGGGGATACGAGCAGTACTTC	CASSLRTGGYEQYF
-	-	TRBV4-2	TRBJ1-4	TGTGCCAGCAGCCCCGCGGCCCGGGGGGGCGAAAAACTGTTTTTT	CASSPAARGGEKLFF
-	-	TRBV7-8	TRBJ2-1	TGTGCCAGCAGCCCTGGCCTGGGAGTACTCAATGAGCAGTTCTTC	CASSPGLGVLNEQFF
-	-	TRBV19	TRBJ2-7	TGTGCCAGTAGTATAGGCACAGGAGTCTCCTACGAGCAGTACTTC	CASSIGTGVSYEQYF
-	-	TRBV4-3	TRBJ2-7	TGCGCCAGCAGCCAAGGGCCAGGCTACGAGCAGTACTTC	CASSQGPGYEQYF
-	-	TRBV15	TRBJ1-1	TGTGCCACCAGCAGACCCCTGAGGAACACTGAAGCTTTCTTT	CATSRPLRNTEAFF
-	-	TRBV27	TRBJ2-5	TGTGCCAGCCAAAACAGGGAGGGGTTCGAGGAGACCCAGTACTTC	CASQNREGFEETQYF
-	TRBD2	TRBV27	TRBJ2-1	TGTGCCAGCAGCCTACGAGGCGCGGGGGTCAATGAGCAGTTCTTC	CASSLRGAGVNEQFF
-	-	TRBV9	TRBJ2-2	TGTGCCAGCAGCGTAGAGCCCAAGAACACCGGGGAGCTGTTTTTT	CASSVEPKNTGELFF
-	-	TRBV7-2	TRBJ2-7	TGTGCCAGCAGCTTACAGTTGGACGAGCAGTACTTC	CASSLQLDEQYF
-	-	TRBV11-2	TRBJ2-1	TGTGCCAGCAGTCTAAGCAACCACTGGGGGCTTGAGCAGTTCTTC	CASSLSNHWGLEQFF
-	-	TRBV5-4	TRBJ1-1	TGTGCCAGCAGCCCCGGGGGGAACACTGAAGCTTTCTTT	CASSPGGNTEAFF
-	TRBD2	TRBV5-4	TRBJ2-3	TGTGCCAGCAGCTTGGCCGGGCTAGCGGGGGTAAGCACAGATACGCAGTATTTT	CASSLAGLAGVSTDTQYF
few	TRBD2	TRBV28	TRBJ2-5	TGTGCCAGTTCTAGCGGGGGGCAAGAGACCCAGTACTTC	CASSSGGQETQYF